The source of this T cell receptor (beta chain) is a study of shared clonotypes between healthy human individuals. Overall study context: Per-donor plates numbered three CD4 naive, three CD4 memory, two CD8 naive and one CD8 memory.

Splitting the CD4+ cells yielded a CD45RA+ naive subset and a CD45RA-negative memory subset. Germline CDR1 is SGHVS and CDR2 is FQNEAQ. The CDR3 totals 15 residues. With 10 bases clipped from V and 5 bases from J, the junction kept 14 bases outside the gene matches. Sequenced by immunoSEQ multiplex PCR; TCRdb stores in-frame clones only, minus some. The sample contains 190,000 or so clones, approximately 61% of which appear only once. Findings of the study overall: Large sequencing depth failed to make sorted-subset sequencing complete, rarefaction showed.

Turning to this clone: Its antigen is as yet unknown.

The rearrangement uses TRBV7-8 and TRBJ2-1; 7 bases line up with TRBD2. Sequencing was carried out using memory CD4+ T cells sorted from blood. The subset is: CD45RA-negative fraction. This sequence was found in a man under 40 in good health. The CDR3 is CAILSGEGLDNEQFF. The CDR3 DNA reads as TGTGCCATCCTCAGTGGGGAGGGCCTGGACAATGAGCAGTTCTTC.